This T cell receptor beta chain was sequenced in a study of blood T cell repertoires in COVID-19. Study context: Samples of COVID-19 (acute and convalescent) were obtained from the United States, Italy and Spain. T cells, B-cell-depleted T cells, or PBMCs supplied cDNA or gDNA.

With 6 bases clipped from V and 1 base from J, the junction kept 11 bases outside the gene matches. The germline CDR1 and CDR2 sequences are WSHSY and SAAADI. This CDR3 is built from 16 residues. In the original processing: Reference gene primer amplification gave estimated nucleated cell counts. Generated by immunoSEQ multiplex PCR, the TCRdb table keeps only in-frame clones and is missing some. The V and J calls and the clone size are those of that table, but D and trimming were determined from the DNA. The sample records under 250,000 clones, about 89% being singletons. The clonotype was recovered from a woman aged 40 to 50 with acute or convalescent COVID-19. Material: peripheral blood. The chain uses TRBV10-2 and TRBJ1-2; the match to TRBD1 covers 7 bases. CDR3 DNA sequence: TGCGCCAGCAGCCCAGGGACAGCCCTGATTAACTATGGCTACACCTTC. Its translation: CASSPGTALINYGYTF.